The clone carrying this T cell receptor beta chain was seen a handful of times. The junction had 4 bases not matched to a gene; V was cut back by 0 bases and J by 2 bases. This CDR3 spans 15 amino acids. CDR1 and CDR2 (germline): DFQATT, SNEGSKA (reference sequence). This sample is part of a study of T-cell reconstitution after alpha-beta-depleted transplantation in children. Researchers prepared the TCRbeta library using unique molecular identifiers, the study reports. One entry per CDR3 protein results from TCRdb running MiXCR on the PCR reads. This sample has some 590,000 distinct CDR3 sequences, with roughly a tenth found just once.

This specimen was PBMCs from the stem cell graft donor, taken from the stem cell graft. The rearrangement joins TRBV20-1 to TRBJ2-7; TRBD2 matches at 10 bases. The receptor was derived from a human donor who donated a stem cell graft to a child with acute myeloid leukemia. The CDR3 loop reads CSARELAGVAYEQYF. The CDR3, as DNA: TGCAGTGCTAGAGAGCTAGCGGGAGTTGCCTACGAGCAGTACTTC.